This T cell receptor beta chain was obtained from a study of blood T cell repertoires in COVID-19. Study context: The United States, Italy and Spain were the sources of the acute and convalescent COVID-19 samples. T cells, B-cell-depleted T cells, or PBMCs provided the cDNA or gDNA that served as material.

The CDR3 has 14 residues. Trimming cost V 3 bases and J 7 bases, with 12 bases left between them. CDR1 and CDR2 (germline): KGHSH, LQKENI. Per the study methods: Reference gene primer amplification yielded estimated nucleated cell counts. The data were produced by immunoSEQ multiplex PCR, yet TCRdb's version contains in-frame clones alone and is incomplete. V, J and clone size are taken as reported in that table, and D and trimming were inferred from the DNA itself. The sample carries some 340,000 clones, 85% recorded once. This sequence was found in a woman between 18 and 29 years old with acute or convalescent COVID-19. The chain has TRBV18 and TRBJ1-4; D may be TRBD1 (6 bases). The specimen sequenced was peripheral blood. CDR3 DNA sequence: TGTGCCAGCTCACCCGGGGGGGCGCGTGAAAAACTGTTTTTT. It is translated as CASSPGGAREKLFF.